The 27 T cell receptor beta chains below all came from one sample that was sequenced in a study of response to subunit inactivated influenza vaccine. Using its own MiXCR run on the RT-PCR reads, TCRdb lists one record per CDR3 protein. The data hold around 760,000 distinct CDR3 sequences, with around 13% observed a single time. Specimen: PBMCs from blood, collected roughly 15 days before vaccination. Receptors originate from a man between 50 and 59 years old who received an inactivated influenza vaccine.

The V call is TRBV9, the J call TRBJ2-3; D is possibly TRBD1 or TRBD2 (5 bases each). The V end lost 2 bases, the J end lost 0 bases, and 10 bases lay between the germline ends. Germline V gives CDR1 SGDLS, CDR2 YYNGEE. The CDR3 is 15 residues long. The chain's CDR3 is CASSVEGPSTDTQYF. CDR3 DNA sequence: TGTGCCAGCAGCGTTGAGGGGCCTAGCACAGATACGCAGTATTTT. The complete variable domain, with remaining parts taken from reference TRBV9 and TRBJ2-3, reads DSGVTQTPKHLITATGQRVTLRCSPRSGDLSVYWYQQSLDQGLQFLIQYYNGEERAKGNILERFSAQQFPDLHSELNLSSLELGDSALYFCASSVEGPSTDTQYFGPGTRLTVL.

This sequence joins TRBV20-1 and TRBJ2-2; TRBD1 is a possible D gene (5 bases). The CDR3 extends over 13 amino acids. V was clipped by 6 bases and J by 2 bases, with 10 bases between them. CDR1 is DFQATT and CDR2 is SNEGSKA in the germline V gene (reference sequence). CDR3 in DNA: TGCAGTGCACGGACACGTAACACCGGGGAGCTGTTTTTT. Encoded protein: CSARTRNTGELFF.

This clonotype was observed a few times. The chain recombines TRBV15 with TRBJ2-7; 8 nucleotides agree with TRBD1. Germline V gene lookup returns CDR1 LNHNV and CDR2 YYDKDF (reference sequence). The CDR3 covers 15 residues. V gave up 2 bases and J gave up 6 bases; unmatched junction bases: 9. DNA for the CDR3: TGTGCCACCAGCAGATCCAGGGGGCAGTTAGCCGAGCAGTACTTC. It specifies CATSRSRGQLAEQYF.

This chain joins TRBV20-1 and TRBJ1-5; D is perhaps TRBD1 (6 bases). From germline, CDR1 is DFQATT and CDR2 SNEGSKA (reference sequence). The length of the CDR3 is 14 residues. V lost 5 bases to trimming and J lost 0 bases, with 11 bases between them. CDR3 DNA sequence: TGCAGTGCTGGACAGATCAATAGCAATCAGCCCCAGCATTTT. Amino acid sequence: CSAGQINSNQPQHF.

This clonotype was seen more than once but under ten times. V and J are TRBV5-1 and TRBJ2-2, with TRBD1 matching 7 bases. Germline assignment: CDR1 SGHRS and CDR2 YFSETQ. After removal of 3 bases from V and 5 bases from J, the junction contained 7 bases not matched to a gene. The CDR3 sequence is 15 residues long. The CDR3, as DNA: TGCGCCAGCAGCTCGGCCCACAGGGGAACCGGGGAGCTGTTTTTT. Protein product: CASSSAHRGTGELFF. The full variable domain, in which reference TRBV5-1 and TRBJ2-2 provide the parts outside the CDR3, is KAGVTQTPRYLIKTRGQQVTLSCSPISGHRSVSWYQQTPGQGLQFLFEYFSETQRNKGNFPGRFSGRQFSNSRSEMNVSTLELGDSALYLCASSSAHRGTGELFFGEGSRLTVL.

The rearrangement links TRBV5-6 to TRBJ2-4; the D gene is possibly TRBD1 (6 bases). The V end was cut by 2 bases, the J end by 6 bases, with 12 bases between. CDR1 is SGHDT, CDR2 YYEEEE, per germline. This CDR3 has 14 residues. The CDR3 nucleotides read TGTGCCAGCAGCTTACAACAGGGCAGAAACATTCAGTACTTC. Protein sequence: CASSLQQGRNIQYF. The entire variable domain, with the rest obtained from reference TRBV5-6 and TRBJ2-4, is as follows: DAGVTQSPTHLIKTRGQQVTLRCSPKSGHDTVSWYQQALGQGPQFIFQYYEEEERQRGNFPDRFSGHQFPNYSSELNVNALLLGDSALYLCASSLQQGRNIQYFGAGTRLSVL.

CDR3 loop: CASRPMTSRLQETQYF. Here the CDR3 DNA reads TGTGCCAGCAGACCTATGACTAGCCGTTTACAAGAGACCCAGTACTTC. The chain joins TRBV6-2 or TRBV6-3 to TRBJ2-5; 7 nucleotides line up with TRBD2. J gave up 2 bases and V 6 bases, and 12 bases lay outside the gene matches. This CDR3 is built from 16 residues. Germline V gene data show CDR1 as MNHEY and CDR2 as SVGEGT.

This clonotype was counted a few times. The chain employs TRBV5-1 and TRBJ2-5, with 9 bases lining up with TRBD1. The germline V gene encodes CDR1 SGHRS and CDR2 YFSETQ. V dropped 6 bases and J dropped 4; count of bases not matched to a gene: 7. There are 14 residues in the CDR3. CDR3 sequence reads: CASTTGGPRETQYF. CDR3 DNA: TGCGCCAGCACGACAGGGGGACCTCGAGAGACCCAGTACTTC. Together with reference TRBV5-1 and TRBJ2-5, the CDR3 gives the full variable domain: KAGVTQTPRYLIKTRGQQVTLSCSPISGHRSVSWYQQTPGQGLQFLFEYFSETQRNKGNFPGRFSGRQFSNSRSEMNVSTLELGDSALYLCASTTGGPRETQYFGPGTRLLVL.

The chain combines TRBV7-9 with TRBJ2-1, with TRBD2 identical over 10 bases. The CDR3 covers 17 residues. The trim removed 2 bases at V and 5 bases at J, leaving 9 bases unmatched. Germline loops: CDR1 SEHNR, CDR2 FQNEAQ (reference sequence). CDR3 amino acids: CASSLRSGGALNNEQFF. The CDR3 nucleotides are TGTGCCAGCAGCTTAAGGAGCGGGGGGGCCTTAAACAATGAGCAGTTCTTC.

The sample holds many counts of this clonotype. This rearrangement joins TRBV29-1 to TRBJ2-1, with 12 bases identical to TRBD1. The CDR3 has 15 amino acids. Per germline, CDR1 SQVTM and CDR2 ANQGSEA. The V and J ends lost 6 bases and 6 bases, in that order; junction bases with no gene match: 9. CDR3 nucleotides: TGCAGCGTGGGCCTGGGACAGGGGGCCTTCAATGAGCAGTTCTTC. Its protein is CSVGLGQGAFNEQFF.

A few counts support this clonotype. V gene TRBV12-3 or TRBV12-4 combines with J gene TRBJ1-5, with D unresolved. This CDR3 region has 11 residues. The V gene lost 1 base and the J gene lost 12 bases, with 7 bases spanning the gap. This chain's CDR3 is CASSLDSGQHF. The CDR3 DNA reads TGTGCCAGCAGTTTAGATAGTGGCCAGCATTTT.

In DNA, the CDR3 is TGTGCCAGCAGCTTAGACAGGGAGTCTGGCACTGGGGCCAACGTCCTGACTTTC. It codes for CASSLDRESGTGANVLTF. The chain employs TRBV11-2 and TRBJ2-6, with D possibly called TRBD1 or TRBD2 (5 bases each). The CDR3 consists of 18 residues. Trimming removed 0 bases from V and 2 bases from J, with 14 bases in between. Germline V gene lookup returns CDR1 SGHAT and CDR2 FQNNGV. Variable domain in full (rest from reference TRBV11-2 and TRBJ2-6): EAGVAQSPRYKIIEKRQSVAFWCNPISGHATLYWYQQILGQGPKLLIQFQNNGVVDDSQLPKDRFSAERLKGVDSTLKIQPAKLEDSAVYLCASSLDRESGTGANVLTFGAGSRLTVL.

This clonotype was counted only a few times. V is TRBV9 and J is TRBJ2-7, with 10 bases aligning to TRBD1. CDR3 size: 14 residues. Trimming at V came to 0 bases and at J to 5 bases, leaving 2 bases not matched to a gene. Germline V CDR1 and CDR2: SGDLS, YYNGEE. CDR3: CASSVGGQGNEQYF. For the CDR3, the DNA is TGTGCCAGCAGCGTAGGGGGACAGGGGAACGAGCAGTACTTC.

The chain carries TRBV6-6 and TRBJ2-1, with D maybe TRBD1 (5 bases). This CDR3 is 13 amino acids long. Trimming took 8 bases from V and 5 from J, leaving 13 bases between them. The germline gives CDR1 MNHNY, CDR2 SVGAGI (reference sequence). The CDR3 DNA reads TGTGCCAGCCACCCGACAGAAAACAATGAGCAGTTCTTC. Encoded protein: CASHPTENNEQFF.

This clonotype was seen only a few times. This chain connects TRBV18 to TRBJ1-3; the D gene is possibly TRBD1 (6 bases). Trimming removed 4 bases at V and 2 bases at J, with 12 bases between. Germline lookup yields CDR1 KGHSH and CDR2 LQKENI. This CDR3 comprises 15 residues. CDR3 amino acids: CASSLTGQPGNTIYF. As DNA, the CDR3 is TGTGCCAGCTCACTGACAGGACAACCTGGAAACACCATATATTTT. Based on the CDR3 plus reference TRBV18 and TRBJ1-3, the full variable domain is NAGVMQNPRHLVRRRGQEARLRCSPMKGHSHVYWYRQLPEEGLKFMVYLQKENIIDESGMPKERFSAEFPKEGPSILRIQQVVRGDSAAYFCASSLTGQPGNTIYFGEGSWLTVV.

The chain has TRBV29-1 and TRBJ2-7; D remains unclear. Trimming cost V 4 bases and J 1 base, with 11 bases left between them. The CDR3 totals 13 residues. Looked up from germline, CDR1 is SQVTM and CDR2 is ANQGSEA. The CDR3 loop is CSVVEDGSYEQYF. DNA for the CDR3: TGCAGCGTTGTAGAGGACGGGTCCTACGAGCAGTACTTC.

This clonotype came up a few times. The V and J genes are TRBV12-3 or TRBV12-4 and TRBJ2-4, with 7 nucleotides matching TRBD2. The CDR3 has 11 residues. Trimming removed 4 bases from V and 15 bases from J; junction bases left unmatched: 6. The CDR3 nucleotides are TGTGCCAGCAGTTACCGGACGGGGGGGTACTTC. This sequence encodes CASSYRTGGYF.

This chain connects TRBV3-1 to TRBJ2-4; the D is unclear. With 3 bases removed from V and 1 base from J, the gap between germline ends came to 16 bases. Germline CDR1 reads LGHDT; CDR2 reads YNNKEL (reference sequence). This CDR3 comprises 17 residues. The CDR3 reads CASSQWPGFNAKNIQYF. In DNA form, the CDR3 reads TGTGCCAGCAGCCAGTGGCCCGGGTTTAACGCCAAAAACATTCAGTACTTC.

The chain joins TRBV30 to TRBJ2-7, with TRBD2 matching 7 bases. CDR1 GTSNPN and CDR2 SVGIG come from the germline V gene (reference sequence). V trimming: 2 bases; J trimming: 3 bases; junction bases outside the gene matches: 4. CDR3 size: 13 residues. The CDR3 DNA sequence: TGTGCCTGGAGTATGGCTAGCGGCTACGAGCAGTACTTC. Residues: CAWSMASGYEQYF.

This clonotype was observed at least ten times. CDR3 in DNA: TGTGCCAGCAGTTTATCCGGGGCCAACGTCCTGACTTTC. As protein: CASSLSGANVLTF. The chain uses TRBV27 and TRBJ2-6; unclear D gene. The CDR3 length is 13 residues. The germline CDR1 and CDR2 sequences are MNHEY and SMNVEV (reference sequence). Trimming removed 0 bases from V and 4 bases from J, with 1 base in between.

This clonotype was observed at least ten times. The rearrangement uses TRBV6-6 and TRBJ1-1; 7 bases line up with TRBD1. J gave up 4 bases and V 4 bases, and 3 bases lay outside the gene matches. CDR1 and CDR2 from the germline V gene are MNHNY and SVGAGI (reference sequence). The CDR3 is 13 amino acids. The CDR3 spells CASSFRGGTEAFF. The CDR3 coding sequence is TGTGCCAGCAGTTTCAGGGGGGGCACTGAAGCTTTCTTT.

There are a few counts of this clonotype. This rearrangement joins TRBV20-1 to TRBJ2-7; D might be TRBD1 (6 bases). Germline V gene lookup returns CDR1 DFQATT and CDR2 SNEGSKA (reference sequence). With 6 bases removed from V and 7 bases from J, the gap between germline ends came to 22 bases. This CDR3 contains 14 residues. The CDR3 coding sequence is TGCAGTGCGGAAATCAGGGGAACCCTCTTTGAGCAGTACTTC. Its protein product is CSAEIRGTLFEQYF.

This chain connects TRBV12-3 or TRBV12-4 to TRBJ2-7; D is unclear. This CDR3 spans 11 amino acids. The CDR3 sequence: CGSLSEYEQYF. The CDR3, as DNA: TGTGGCAGTTTATCGGAGTACGAGCAGTACTTC.

A few counts support this clonotype. V usage is TRBV5-1 and J usage is TRBJ1-1; 8 nucleotides match TRBD1. CDR3 length: 16 residues. J was trimmed by 0 bases and V by 4 bases; bases with no gene match: 8. Germline V gene data show CDR1 as SGHRS and CDR2 as YFSETQ. DNA of the CDR3: TGCGCCAGCAGCATAGGACAGGGATACATGAACACTGAAGCTTTCTTT. It is translated as CASSIGQGYMNTEAFF.

This clonotype has only a few counts. This sequence joins TRBV7-2 and TRBJ2-1; D gene ambiguous. Looked up from germline, CDR1 is SGHTA and CDR2 is FQGNSA. Trimming removed 0 bases at V and 8 bases at J, with 8 bases between. CDR3 length: 13 amino acids. The DNA for the CDR3 is TGTGCCAGCAGCTTAGCTGCGCGACATGAGCAGTTCTTC. Translation: CASSLAARHEQFF.

This clonotype was counted between two and nine times. The rearrangement links TRBV10-3 to TRBJ1-1; a possible D gene is TRBD1 (5 bases). Germline-derived CDR1 and CDR2 are ENHRY and SYGVKD. V was shortened by 0 bases and J by 4 bases, with 9 bases between the two germline ends. This CDR3 is 14 amino acids long. The CDR3 region has the DNA TGTGCCATCAGTGAGTCAGTGGGGGGCACTGAAGCTTTCTTT. Protein: CAISESVGGTEAFF.

J is TRBJ1-1 and V is TRBV7-2; D remains unclear. Germline V gene sequence: CDR1 SGHTA, CDR2 FQGNSA. Trimming took 4 bases from V and 4 from J, leaving 16 bases between them. The CDR3 covers 15 residues. CDR3 sequence reads: CASSSPPSFSTEAFF. CDR3 in DNA: TGTGCCAGCAGCTCCCCCCCCTCTTTTTCCACTGAAGCTTTCTTT.